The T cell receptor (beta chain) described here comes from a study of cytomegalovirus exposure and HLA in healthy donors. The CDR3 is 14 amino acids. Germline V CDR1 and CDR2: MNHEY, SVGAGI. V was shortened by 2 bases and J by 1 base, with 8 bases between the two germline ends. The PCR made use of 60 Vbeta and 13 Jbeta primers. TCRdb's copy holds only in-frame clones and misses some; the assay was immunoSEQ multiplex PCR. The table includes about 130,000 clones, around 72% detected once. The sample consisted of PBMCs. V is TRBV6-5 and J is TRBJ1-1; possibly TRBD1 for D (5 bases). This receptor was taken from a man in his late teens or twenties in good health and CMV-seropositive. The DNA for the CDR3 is TGTGCCAGCAGTTACCGACAGACGAACACTGAAGCTTTCTTT. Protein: CASSYRQTNTEAFF.